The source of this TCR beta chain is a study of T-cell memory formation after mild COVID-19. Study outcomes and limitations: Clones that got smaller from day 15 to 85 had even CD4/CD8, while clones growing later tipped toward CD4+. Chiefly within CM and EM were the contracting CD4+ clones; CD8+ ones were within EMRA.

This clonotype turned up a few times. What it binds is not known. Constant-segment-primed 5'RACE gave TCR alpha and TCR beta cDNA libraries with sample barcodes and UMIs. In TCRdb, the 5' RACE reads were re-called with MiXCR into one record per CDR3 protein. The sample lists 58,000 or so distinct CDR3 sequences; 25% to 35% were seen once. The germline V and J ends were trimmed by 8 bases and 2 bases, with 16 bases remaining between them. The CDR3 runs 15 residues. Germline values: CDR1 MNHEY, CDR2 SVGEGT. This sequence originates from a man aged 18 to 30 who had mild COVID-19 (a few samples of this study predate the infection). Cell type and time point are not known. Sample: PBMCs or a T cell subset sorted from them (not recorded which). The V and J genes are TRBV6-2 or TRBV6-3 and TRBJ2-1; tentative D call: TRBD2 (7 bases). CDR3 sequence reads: CASGGAGGTYNEQFF. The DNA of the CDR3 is TGTGCCAGCGGGGGGGCGGGCGGCACCTACAATGAGCAGTTCTTC.